The source of this TCR beta chain is a study of T cells in localized non-small cell lung cancer. Study-level results: Heterogeneity is still possible, as just one tumor region was sequenced. When the top 100 tumor clones were examined, a median about 60 of them also appeared in the adjacent lung, which was paired and uninvolved.

The CDR3 contains 14 residues. The germline gives CDR1 SGHNT, CDR2 YENEEA. Trimming cost V 3 bases and J 0 bases, with 6 bases left between them. As to this clone: Its antigen is still unknown.

Profiled with immunoSEQ multiplex PCR; TCRdb holds only in-frame clones, not every one. The profile covers more than 9,000 clones, with roughly half appearing a single time and around 4% taken by the ten largest. This specimen consisted of lymph node tissue, obtained before any cancer treatment. The TCR sequence derives from a woman between 40 and 69 years old with stage II squamous cell lung carcinoma. The rearrangement joins TRBV11-3 to TRBJ2-1; possible D gene TRBD2, 5 bases. CDR3 in amino acids: CASSFGDSYNEQFF. For the CDR3, the DNA is TGTGCCAGCAGCTTCGGGGACTCCTACAATGAGCAGTTCTTC.